The entry below gives a single T cell receptor (beta chain) sequence along with its context. What it recognizes is unknown. The data derive from a study of T cells after yellow fever vaccination. In the study overall: Any fraction with a low cell number was prepared using SMART-Seq v4 Ultra Low Input.

Study results and caveats: FACS-sorted repertoires could contain abundant clonotypes contaminating from the bulk population. Compared with primary, the secondary response was weaker and peaked at day 5, not 15.

The CDR3 length is 16 residues. Germline CDR1 is SGHRS and CDR2 is YFSETQ. Trimming pared 0 bases from V and 2 bases from J, leaving 13 bases between. TCR cDNA was made by 5'RACE template switching, adding a universal primer site and UMIs. Using its own MiXCR run on the 5' RACE reads, TCRdb lists one record per CDR3 protein. The sample carries a few hundred thousand distinct CDR3 sequences, about a sixth recorded once. The gene calls are TRBV5-1 and TRBJ2-3; D is perhaps TRBD1 or TRBD2 (5 bases each). This TCR came from a man between 18 and 35 years old who received the YFV17D yellow fever vaccine. The sample was PBMCs, taken less than 6 days after the first yellow fever vaccination. CDR3 sequence: CASSLGDRGTTDTQYF. Written as DNA, the CDR3 is TGCGCCAGCAGCTTGGGGGACCGGGGCACCACAGATACGCAGTATTTT.